The entry that follows covers one T cell receptor beta chain sequence. The target antigen is unknown. The data are from a study of T cell responses to AZD1222 COVID-19 vaccine. The study, taken as a whole, reports: Most donors were white British and more were female, and clonal diversity was possibly underestimated. Recipients of AZD1222 seropositive at baseline numbered only 5 to 7.

V lost 4 bases to trimming and J lost 2 bases, with 17 bases between them. CDR3 length equals 16 residues. Germline assignment: CDR1 LNHDA and CDR2 SQIVND (reference sequence). The repertoire was sequenced with immunoSEQ multiplex PCR; TCRdb's copy has only in-frame clones and lacks some. The sample holds some 130,000 clones; around 90% are singletons and the top ten take roughly 6.3%. The material sequenced was peripheral blood, taken on day 0 of AZD1222 vaccination. This TCR was recovered from an adult in good health. The chain has TRBV19 and TRBJ1-2, with D possibly TRBD1 on 6 matching bases. The CDR3 DNA is TGTGCCAGTAGTACCTATACCGGGGGACAAAACTATGGCTACACCTTC. This translates into CASSTYTGGQNYGYTF.